Listed below are T cell receptor beta chains from one sample, sequenced in a study of T cell responses to AZD1222 COVID-19 vaccine. Libraries were prepared by immunoSEQ multiplex PCR; TCRdb keeps only in-frame clonotypes and omits some of them. The profile shows about 130,000 clones, about 90% of them singletons. The sequencing here drew on peripheral blood, taken on day 0 of AZD1222 vaccination. These receptors were taken from an adult in good health. Each CDR3 is given with its conserved first and last residue. D genes are given only for firm matches.

d_call	cdr3_length	j_call	v_call	cdr3_aa
NA	13	TRBJ1-1	TRBV5-1	CASGRLVLTEAFF
NA	14	TRBJ2-7	TRBV29-1	CSVNYQGPAHEQYF
NA	13	TRBJ2-2	TRBV12-5	CASGIVNTGELFF
TRBD1	15	TRBJ1-3	TRBV27	CASSSRTGVGNTIYF
NA	14	TRBJ1-1	TRBV5-6	CASSPERRNTEAFF
TRBD1	15	TRBJ1-1	TRBV7-9	CASSLGADRVPEAFF
TRBD1	16	TRBJ1-5	TRBV19	CASSTLDRGSYQPQHF
TRBD1	16	TRBJ1-5	TRBV19	CASSVGTGYGNQPQHF
NA	14	TRBJ1-5	TRBV5-5	CASSFQGEGQPQHF
NA	15	TRBJ1-1	TRBV2	CASSGTPGPNTEAFF
NA	17	TRBJ2-3	TRBV5-5	CASSLGSTTDTGVKGYF
NA	13	TRBJ1-4	TRBV20-1	CSVSYGVGEKLFF
NA	11	TRBJ2-7	TRBV29-1	CSVELSYEQYF
TRBD1	14	TRBJ1-1	TRBV5-4	CASSLGQGRTEAFF
TRBD1	18	TRBJ2-2	TRBV5-4	CASSLGGTGVPNTGELFF
NA	15	TRBJ1-1	TRBV9	CASSAEGLGNTEAFF
NA	14	TRBJ2-1	TRBV5-6	CASSPPRGYNEQFF
NA	16	TRBJ2-3	TRBV2	CASSDGGRGGADTQYF
NA	15	TRBJ1-2	TRBV19	CASENRVPANYGYTF
NA	13	TRBJ1-1	TRBV5-4	CASEQRKGTEAFF
NA	14	TRBJ2-5	TRBV7-2	CASSLARGRNTQYF
TRBD1	14	TRBJ1-2	TRBV28	CASSLRDRAYGYTF
NA	14	TRBJ2-1	TRBV9	CASSGLGTFNEQFF
TRBD1	15	TRBJ1-3	TRBV2	CASRTGGYSGNTIYF
TRBD2	11	TRBJ2-4	TRBV20-1	CSASRLAIQYF
TRBD1	12	TRBJ1-4	TRBV27	CASRTGREKLFF
NA	14	TRBJ2-7	TRBV7-2	CASSWETKAYEQYF
NA	13	TRBJ1-5	TRBV6-5	CASSYSRDQPQHF
NA	19	TRBJ1-3	TRBV7-9	CASSLAKSRGVPAENTIYF
NA	14	TRBJ2-2	TRBV19	CASNGGFNTGELFF
NA	14	TRBJ2-2	TRBV10-3	CAISVGAATGELFF
NA	15	TRBJ1-1	TRBV3-1/TRBV3-2	CASSQGRVWLGEAFF
NA	13	TRBJ1-5	TRBV6-4	CASSEDGNQPQHF
NA	13	TRBJ1-1	TRBV10-2	CASTRDSPTEAFF
NA	18	TRBJ1-5	TRBV6-2/TRBV6-3	CASSYRSVGPYSNQPQHF
NA	14	TRBJ1-5	TRBV28	CASSLSGYNQPQHF
NA	14	TRBJ1-1	TRBV10-1	CASSAGTTYTEAFF
TRBD2	14	TRBJ2-7	TRBV5-1	CASSRTSEPYEQYF
NA	11	TRBJ2-5	TRBV6-5	CASSKPGTQYF
NA	13	TRBJ1-1	TRBV6-2/TRBV6-3	CASSYRDNTEAFF
NA	14	TRBJ1-1	TRBV5-6	CASSFYERVTEAFF
TRBD2	15	TRBJ2-3	TRBV4-3	CASSQGLDATDTQYF
NA	16	TRBJ2-7	TRBV5-1	CASSPGGTDYSYEQYF
NA	14	TRBJ1-1	TRBV6-5	CASSYEGGNTEAFF
NA	14	TRBJ2-1	TRBV27	CASSQVSPSNEQFF
TRBD1	17	TRBJ1-5	TRBV27	CASSYSGGSYGNQPQHF
NA	12	TRBJ2-7	TRBV3-1/TRBV3-2	CASSRSSYEQYF
TRBD2	13	TRBJ2-7	TRBV10-3	CATALGGTYEQYF
TRBD1	12	TRBJ2-7	TRBV29-1	CSAGTGGVEQYF
NA	16	TRBJ2-7	TRBV6-5	CASSSATGRLTHEQYF